These 17 T cell receptor beta chains were all obtained from the same sample, sequenced in a study of T cell changes during pregnancy in multiple sclerosis. TCRdb keeps only in-frame clones here, not all; method: immunoSEQ multiplex PCR. The sample lists more than 90,000 clones, 75% to 95% seen once, with 2.5% to 4% in the top ten. The input for sequencing was peripheral blood, taken in the second trimester of pregnancy. These receptors originate from a female donor with multiple sclerosis, enrolled in a pregnancy study.

This clone was seen once. The identical CDR3 is also encoded by other nucleotide sequences in the sample. The chain employs TRBV30 and TRBJ2-3; D unresolved. The germline gives CDR1 GTSNPN, CDR2 SVGIG (reference sequence). This CDR3 is built from 12 residues. The V gene lost 0 bases and the J gene lost 4 bases, with 5 bases spanning the gap. The CDR3 coding sequence is TGTGCCTGGAGTGTACTGGCAGATACGCAGTATTTT. This sequence encodes CAWSVLADTQYF. The full variable domain, its missing parts supplied by reference TRBV30 and TRBJ2-3, is SQTIHQWPATLVQPVGSPLSLECTVEGTSNPNLYWYRQAAGRGLQLLFYSVGIGQISSEVPQNLSASRPQDRQFILSSKKLLLSDSGFYLCAWSVLADTQYFGPGTRLTVL.

V is TRBV19 and J is TRBJ1-1, with TRBD1 matching over 8 bases. CDR3 length: 14 amino acids. The trim removed 6 bases at V and 1 base at J, leaving 4 bases unmatched. CDR1 is LNHDA, CDR2 SQIVND, per germline (reference sequence). CDR3 amino acids: CASRVDRANTEAFF. CDR3 nucleotide sequence: TGTGCCAGTAGGGTGGACAGGGCGAACACTGAAGCTTTCTTT. Full variable domain (outside the CDR3, taken from reference TRBV19 and TRBJ1-1): DGGITQSPKYLFRKEGQNVTLSCEQNLNHDAMYWYRQDPGQGLRLIYYSQIVNDFQKGDIAEGYSVSREKKESFPLTVTSAQKNPTAFYLCASRVDRANTEAFFGQGTRLTVV.

The V and J genes are TRBV5-1 and TRBJ2-1, with 7 bases fitting TRBD2. The ends lost 0 bases at V and 6 bases at J; junction bases unmatched: 15. Per the germline V gene, CDR1 is SGHRS and CDR2 is YFSETQ. This CDR3 is 18 amino acids long. As DNA, the CDR3 is TGCGCCAGCAGCTTGGCTCGTGGGAGCGGGAATATGGGCAATGAGCAGTTCTTC. Residues: CASSLARGSGNMGNEQFF. The full variable domain, its missing parts supplied by reference TRBV5-1 and TRBJ2-1, is KAGVTQTPRYLIKTRGQQVTLSCSPISGHRSVSWYQQTPGQGLQFLFEYFSETQRNKGNFPGRFSGRQFSNSRSEMNVSTLELGDSALYLCASSLARGSGNMGNEQFFGPGTRLTVL.

The chain carries TRBV6-5 and TRBJ2-6; D is unclear. Germline CDR1 is MNHEY and CDR2 is SVGAGI. This CDR3 is 13 amino acids long. Between the trimmed V and J ends, which lost 6 bases and 1 base, there was a span of 4 bases. This chain's CDR3 is CASSRSGANVLTF. As DNA, the CDR3 is TGTGCCAGCAGCAGATCTGGGGCCAACGTCCTGACTTTC.

This chain joins TRBV5-1 and TRBJ2-5; D is unresolved. The CDR3 is made up of 12 amino acids. Germline V gives CDR1 SGHRS, CDR2 YFSETQ. V lost 0 bases to trimming and J lost 4 bases, with 4 bases between them. CDR3 coding DNA: TGCGCCAGCAGCTTGGCCCTAGAGACCCAGTACTTC. This sequence encodes CASSLALETQYF.

V is TRBV5-1 and J is TRBJ2-7; 12 bases agree with TRBD2. The germline V gene has CDR1 SGHRS and CDR2 YFSETQ. V dropped 2 bases and J dropped 1; count of bases not matched to a gene: 7. The CDR3 covers 17 residues. This CDR3 reads CASSFGLAGRGSYEQYF. The CDR3 coding sequence is TGCGCCAGCAGCTTCGGACTAGCGGGAAGGGGGTCCTACGAGCAGTACTTC.

The rearrangement uses TRBV5-1 and TRBJ2-1, with 10 bases fitting TRBD2. Germline trimming cut 4 bases from V and 5 bases from J; bases unmatched to any gene: 6. Germline V lookup: CDR1 SGHRS, CDR2 YFSETQ. The CDR3 contains 15 residues. DNA of the CDR3: TGCGCCAGCAGCCCCCGACTAGCGGGTGACAATGAGCAGTTCTTC. Its translation is CASSPRLAGDNEQFF.

The rearrangement joins TRBV19 to TRBJ1-1, with 8 bases lining up with TRBD1. This CDR3 is built from 14 residues. The V segment lost 6 bases and the J segment 1 base; nucleotides outside the gene matches: 4. Germline assignment: CDR1 LNHDA and CDR2 SQIVND (reference sequence). DNA of the CDR3: TGTGCCAGTAGCCTCGGACAGGGGAACACTGAAGCTTTCTTT. Translating gives CASSLGQGNTEAFF. The entire variable domain, with the rest obtained from reference TRBV19 and TRBJ1-1, is as follows: DGGITQSPKYLFRKEGQNVTLSCEQNLNHDAMYWYRQDPGQGLRLIYYSQIVNDFQKGDIAEGYSVSREKKESFPLTVTSAQKNPTAFYLCASSLGQGNTEAFFGQGTRLTVV.

J is TRBJ1-5 and V is TRBV19; no firm D call. Germline lookup yields CDR1 LNHDA and CDR2 SQIVND (reference sequence). V was trimmed by 8 bases and J by 2 bases, leaving 16 bases between them. This CDR3 is 15 amino acids long. This CDR3 is CASSTPGVRNQPQHF. CDR3 DNA: TGTGCCAGTTCGACGCCCGGGGTGCGCAATCAGCCCCAGCATTTT.

V is TRBV9 and J is TRBJ2-1; 12 nucleotides agree with TRBD2. After removal of 1 base from V and 8 bases from J, the junction contained 4 bases not matched to a gene. Looked up from germline, CDR1 is SGDLS and CDR2 is YYNGEE. The CDR3 extends over 15 amino acids. Written as DNA, the CDR3 is TGTGCCAGCAGCGTACTAGCGGGAGGGTGGTATGAGCAGTTCTTC. Protein sequence: CASSVLAGGWYEQFF.

The V call is TRBV4-3, the J call TRBJ2-2; D gene unclear. There are 14 residues in the CDR3. V was cut by 1 base and J by 3 bases, with 6 bases left in between. The germline V gene has CDR1 LGHNA and CDR2 YSLEER. The CDR3 here is CASSQVPYTGELFF. The CDR3 coding sequence is TGCGCCAGCAGCCAAGTCCCCTACACCGGGGAGCTGTTTTTT.

V and J are TRBV5-1 and TRBJ2-7, with TRBD1 matching 7 bases. In germline, CDR1 is SGHRS, CDR2 YFSETQ. Losses at the gene ends were 5 bases for V and 6 bases for J; bases not matched to a gene: 11. The CDR3 sequence is 14 residues long. The CDR3 DNA sequence: TGCGCCAGCAGACCTGACAGGGTTAACGGCGAGCAGTACTTC. This encodes CASRPDRVNGEQYF.

This clone was recorded once. The chain links TRBV10-3 to TRBJ2-2, with 16 bases fitting TRBD2. The ends lost 6 bases at V and 7 bases at J; junction bases unmatched: 2. Germline V gene lookup returns CDR1 ENHRY and CDR2 SYGVKD. This CDR3 contains 15 residues. The CDR3: CAISGTSGRDGELFF. The CDR3 DNA reads as TGTGCCATCAGCGGGACTAGCGGGAGGGACGGGGAGCTGTTTTTT.

V is TRBV5-1 and J is TRBJ1-1; TRBD1 matches 9 bases. The V and J ends lost 5 bases and 0 bases, in that order; junction bases with no gene match: 11. The CDR3 sequence is 17 residues long. Germline CDR1 and CDR2: SGHRS and YFSETQ. CDR3 sequence reads: CASSWDRAGIMNTEAFF. The CDR3 nucleotides read TGCGCCAGCAGTTGGGACAGGGCCGGGATTATGAACACTGAAGCTTTCTTT.

This clone was seen a single time. The chain employs TRBV19 and TRBJ2-3; 13 bases fit TRBD2. V trimming: 6 bases; J trimming: 5 bases; junction bases outside the gene matches: 5. CDR1 LNHDA and CDR2 SQIVND come from the germline V gene (reference sequence). The CDR3 has 15 amino acids. The CDR3 sequence: CASSPLAGGGDTQYF. CDR3 coding DNA: TGTGCCAGTAGCCCACTAGCGGGAGGGGGAGATACGCAGTATTTT. Supplemented by reference TRBV19 and TRBJ2-3, the full variable domain reads DGGITQSPKYLFRKEGQNVTLSCEQNLNHDAMYWYRQDPGQGLRLIYYSQIVNDFQKGDIAEGYSVSREKKESFPLTVTSAQKNPTAFYLCASSPLAGGGDTQYFGPGTRLTVL.

The chain couples TRBV9 to TRBJ2-7, with 7 bases lining up with TRBD1. V lost 3 bases to trimming and J lost 1 base; unmatched junction nucleotides: 4. The CDR3 has 14 residues. Germline V gene sequence: CDR1 SGDLS, CDR2 YYNGEE. CDR3 loop: CASSATGLSYEQYF. CDR3 DNA: TGTGCCAGCAGCGCGACAGGGCTATCCTACGAGCAGTACTTC.

As for this clone: One junction end does not reproduce the germline sequence, and a read error may be involved. The chain recombines TRBV6-1 with TRBJ2-3, with TRBD2 matching over 10 bases. CDR1 is MNHNS, CDR2 SASEGT, per germline. The CDR3 runs to 15 residues. The CDR3 region has the DNA TGTGCCAGCAGGGTGGCTAGCGGGAGCAGAGATACGCAGTATTTT. Protein: CASRVASGSRDTQYF.